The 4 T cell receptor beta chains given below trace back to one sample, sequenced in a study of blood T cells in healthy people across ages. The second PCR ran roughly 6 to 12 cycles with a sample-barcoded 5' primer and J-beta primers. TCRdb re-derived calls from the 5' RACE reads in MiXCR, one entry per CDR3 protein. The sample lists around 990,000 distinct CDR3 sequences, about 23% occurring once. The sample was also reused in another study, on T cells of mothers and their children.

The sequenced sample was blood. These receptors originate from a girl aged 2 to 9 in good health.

CDR3 amino acids: CASSFEGATEAFF. CDR3 nucleotide sequence: TGTGCCAGCAGCTTCGAGGGGGCTACTGAAGCTTTCTTT. The J gene is TRBJ1-1, the V gene TRBV7-9; 7 bases line up with TRBD1. The germline gives CDR1 SEHNR, CDR2 FQNEAQ (reference sequence). V shed 3 bases and J 5 bases; nucleotides not matched to a gene: 3. This CDR3 region has 13 residues.

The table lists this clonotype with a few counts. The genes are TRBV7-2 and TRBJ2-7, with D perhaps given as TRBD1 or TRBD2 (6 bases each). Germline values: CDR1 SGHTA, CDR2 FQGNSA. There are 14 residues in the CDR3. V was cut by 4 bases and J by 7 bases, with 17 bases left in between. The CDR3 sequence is CASSSHSGALEQYF. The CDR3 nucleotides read TGTGCCAGCAGCTCCCACTCGGGGGCGTTAGAGCAGTACTTC.

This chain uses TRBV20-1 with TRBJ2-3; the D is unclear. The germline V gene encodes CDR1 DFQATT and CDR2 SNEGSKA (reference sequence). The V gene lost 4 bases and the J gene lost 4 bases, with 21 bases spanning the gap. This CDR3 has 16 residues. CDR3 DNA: TGCAGTGCTACAACCGAAGAATGGCTTAGGGCAGATACGCAGTATTTT. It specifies CSATTEEWLRADTQYF.

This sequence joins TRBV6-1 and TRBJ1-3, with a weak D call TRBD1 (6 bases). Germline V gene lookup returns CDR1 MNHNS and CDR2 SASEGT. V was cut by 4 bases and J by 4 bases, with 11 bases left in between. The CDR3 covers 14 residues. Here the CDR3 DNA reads TGTGCCAGCAGTGGGGGGCTCTCGGGAAACACCATATATTTT. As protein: CASSGGLSGNTIYF.